Sequencing of this T cell receptor beta chain was carried out in a study of shared clonotypes between healthy human individuals. Study outcomes and limitations: In having few donors, the study represented limited genetic and exposure-history diversity. Generally, naive subsets came out with larger estimated richness than memory subsets.

Execution of the assay was at deep level. Replicate sorted-subset PCRs were loaded with around 220 ng DNA, 31,000 or so T cell genomes. Only in-frame clones appear in the TCRdb table, and some are missing; sequencing was by immunoSEQ multiplex PCR. The sample comprises hundreds of thousands of clones, 95% of which are singletons, and approximately 0.1% rests with the top ten. Naive CD8 cells were CD45RO-negative, positively selected for CCR7, excluding terminally differentiated effector memory CD45RA+ cells. Germline V lookup: CDR1 MRHNA, CDR2 SNTAGT. This CDR3 has 15 amino acids. V gave up 3 bases and J gave up 6 bases, with 16 bases separating them. Comments on this clone: As yet, its antigen is unknown.

The chain recombines TRBV6-4 with TRBJ2-3; either TRBD1 or TRBD2 may fit D (5 bases each). The sample consisted of naive CD8+ T cells sorted from blood. This TCR was sampled from a woman between 25 and 40 years old in good health. The CDR3 reads CASSEGESSTDTQYF. CDR3 in DNA: TGTGCCAGCAGTGAGGGGGAGAGTTCGACGGATACGCAGTATTTT.